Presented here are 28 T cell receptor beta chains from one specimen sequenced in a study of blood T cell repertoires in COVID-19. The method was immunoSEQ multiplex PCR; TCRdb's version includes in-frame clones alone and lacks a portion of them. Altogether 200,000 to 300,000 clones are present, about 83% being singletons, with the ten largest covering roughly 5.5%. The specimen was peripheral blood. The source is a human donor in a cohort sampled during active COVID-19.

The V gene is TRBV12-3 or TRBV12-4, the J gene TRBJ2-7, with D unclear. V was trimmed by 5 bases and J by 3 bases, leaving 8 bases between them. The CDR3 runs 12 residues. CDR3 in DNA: TGTGCCAGCAGTGTCCCAGGCTACGAGCAGTACTTC. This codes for CASSVPGYEQYF.

In DNA, the CDR3 is TGTGCCAGCAGCCCCGGGAGGGACCCCTACGAGCAGTACTTC. Its protein product is CASSPGRDPYEQYF. This chain uses TRBV7-9 with TRBJ2-7, with 8 bases fitting TRBD2. This CDR3 has 14 residues. Losses at the gene ends were 5 bases for V and 2 bases for J; bases not matched to a gene: 5. CDR1 and CDR2 from the germline V gene are SEHNR and FQNEAQ (reference sequence).

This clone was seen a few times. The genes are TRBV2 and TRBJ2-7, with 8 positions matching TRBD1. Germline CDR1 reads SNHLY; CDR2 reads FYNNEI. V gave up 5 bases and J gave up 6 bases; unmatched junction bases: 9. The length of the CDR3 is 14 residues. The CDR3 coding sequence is TGTGCCAGCAGTAAGGACAGGGTTGGTGGCGAGCAGTACTTC. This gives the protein CASSKDRVGGEQYF. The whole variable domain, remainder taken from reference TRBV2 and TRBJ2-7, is EPEVTQTPSHQVTQMGQEVILRCVPISNHLYFYWYRQILGQKVEFLVSFYNNEISEKSEIFDDQFSVERPDGSNFTLKIRSTKLEDSAMYFCASSKDRVGGEQYFGPGTRLTVT.

DNA of the CDR3: TGTGCCAGCAGTGAAACAGGTTCTAGCACAGATACGCAGTATTTT. Its protein product is CASSETGSSTDTQYF. V usage is TRBV6-4 and J usage is TRBJ2-3; possibly TRBD1 for D (5 bases). Germline V CDR1 and CDR2: MRHNA, SNTAGT. CDR3 length: 15 amino acids. The V end lost 3 bases, the J end lost 0 bases, and 10 bases lay between the germline ends.

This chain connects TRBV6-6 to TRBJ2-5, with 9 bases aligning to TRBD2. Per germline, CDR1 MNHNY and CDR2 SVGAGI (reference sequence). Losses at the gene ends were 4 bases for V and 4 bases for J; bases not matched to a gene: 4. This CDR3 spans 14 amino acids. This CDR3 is CASSLPTSGETQYF. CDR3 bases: TGTGCCAGCAGTTTACCGACTAGCGGAGAGACCCAGTACTTC.

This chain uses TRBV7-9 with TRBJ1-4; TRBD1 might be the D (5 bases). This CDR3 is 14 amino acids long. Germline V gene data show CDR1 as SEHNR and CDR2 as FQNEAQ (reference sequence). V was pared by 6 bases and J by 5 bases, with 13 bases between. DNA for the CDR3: TGTGCCAGCAGGAAGGACACATCAAATGAAAAACTGTTTTTT. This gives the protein CASRKDTSNEKLFF.

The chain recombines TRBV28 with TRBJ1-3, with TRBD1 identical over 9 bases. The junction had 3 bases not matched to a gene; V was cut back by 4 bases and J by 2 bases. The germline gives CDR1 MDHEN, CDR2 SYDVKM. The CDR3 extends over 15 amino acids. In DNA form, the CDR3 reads TGTGCCAGCAGTTCCGGGACAGGGACTGGAAACACCATATATTTT. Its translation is CASSSGTGTGNTIYF.

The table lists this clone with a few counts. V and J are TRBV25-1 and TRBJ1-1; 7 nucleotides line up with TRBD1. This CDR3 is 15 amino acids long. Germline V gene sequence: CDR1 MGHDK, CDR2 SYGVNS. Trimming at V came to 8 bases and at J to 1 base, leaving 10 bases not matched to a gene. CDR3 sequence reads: CASGGQPTENTEAFF. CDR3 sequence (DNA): TGTGCCAGCGGGGGACAGCCCACGGAGAACACTGAAGCTTTCTTT.

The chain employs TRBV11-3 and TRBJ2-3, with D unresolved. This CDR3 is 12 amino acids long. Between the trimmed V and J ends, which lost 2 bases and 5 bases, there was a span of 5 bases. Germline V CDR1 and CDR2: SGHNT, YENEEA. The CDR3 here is CASSLSGDTQYF. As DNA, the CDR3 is TGTGCCAGCAGCTTATCCGGAGATACGCAGTATTTT.

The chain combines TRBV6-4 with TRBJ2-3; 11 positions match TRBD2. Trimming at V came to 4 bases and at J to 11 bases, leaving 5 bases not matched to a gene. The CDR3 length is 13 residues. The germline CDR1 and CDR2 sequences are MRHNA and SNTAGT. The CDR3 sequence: CASSARLAGLQYF. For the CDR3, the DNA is TGTGCCAGCAGTGCACGACTAGCGGGGCTGCAGTATTTT.

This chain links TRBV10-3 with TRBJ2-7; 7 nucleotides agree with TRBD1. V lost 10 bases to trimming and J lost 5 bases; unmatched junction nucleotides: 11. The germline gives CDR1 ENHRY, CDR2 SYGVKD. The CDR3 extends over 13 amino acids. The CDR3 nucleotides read TGTGCCACTCAGAGAGGGCAGGGGGACGAGCAGTACTTC. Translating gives CATQRGQGDEQYF.

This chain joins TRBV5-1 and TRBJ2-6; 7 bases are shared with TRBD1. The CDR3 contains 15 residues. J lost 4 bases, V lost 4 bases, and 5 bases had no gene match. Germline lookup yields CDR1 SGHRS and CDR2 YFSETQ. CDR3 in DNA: TGCGCCAGCAGCACACAGGGGCCCGGGGCCAACGTCCTGACTTTC. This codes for CASSTQGPGANVLTF.

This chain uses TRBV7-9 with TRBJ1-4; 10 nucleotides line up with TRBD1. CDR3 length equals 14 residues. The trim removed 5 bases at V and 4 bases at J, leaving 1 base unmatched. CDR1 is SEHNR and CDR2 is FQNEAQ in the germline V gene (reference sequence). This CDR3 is CASSRTGGNEKLFF. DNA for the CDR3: TGTGCCAGCAGCCGGACAGGGGGTAATGAAAAACTGTTTTTT. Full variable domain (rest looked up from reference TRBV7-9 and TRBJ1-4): DTGVSQNPRHKITKRGQNVTFRCDPISEHNRLYWYRQTLGQGPEFLTYFQNEAQLEKSRLLSDRFSAERPKGSFSTLEIQRTEQGDSAMYLCASSRTGGNEKLFFGSGTQLSVL.

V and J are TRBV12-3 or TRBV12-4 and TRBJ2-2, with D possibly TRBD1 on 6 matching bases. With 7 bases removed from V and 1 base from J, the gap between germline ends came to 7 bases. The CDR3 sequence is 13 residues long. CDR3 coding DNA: TGTGCCAGCAAACAGGGGAACACCGGGGAGCTGTTTTTT. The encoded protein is CASKQGNTGELFF.

Written as DNA, the CDR3 is TGCGCCAGCAGCTTGGGCCCCACTAGCGGGAGAAACAATGAGCAGTTCTTC. Translating it yields CASSLGPTSGRNNEQFF. The chain joins TRBV5-1 to TRBJ2-1; the match to TRBD2 covers 11 bases. V lost 0 bases to trimming and J lost 5 bases; unmatched junction nucleotides: 7. In germline, CDR1 is SGHRS, CDR2 YFSETQ. CDR3 length equals 17 residues.

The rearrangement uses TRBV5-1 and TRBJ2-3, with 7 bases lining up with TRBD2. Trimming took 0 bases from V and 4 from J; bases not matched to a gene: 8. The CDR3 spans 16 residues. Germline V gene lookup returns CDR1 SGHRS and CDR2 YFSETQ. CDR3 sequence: CASSLAASGGPDTQYF. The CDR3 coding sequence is TGCGCCAGCAGCTTGGCCGCTAGCGGAGGCCCAGATACGCAGTATTTT.

The DNA of the CDR3 is TGTGCCAGCAGTCTCGTAGCGGGAGGGCCCTTGTACGAGCAGTACTTC. It is translated as CASSLVAGGPLYEQYF. V is TRBV28 and J is TRBJ2-7; 11 nucleotides agree with TRBD2. With 5 bases clipped from V and 4 bases from J, the junction kept 10 bases outside the gene matches. The CDR3 is made up of 16 amino acids. The germline CDR1 and CDR2 sequences are MDHEN and SYDVKM. The whole variable domain, remainder taken from reference TRBV28 and TRBJ2-7, is DVKVTQSSRYLVKRTGEKVFLECVQDMDHENMFWYRQDPGLGLRLIYFSYDVKMKEKGDIPEGYSVSREKKERFSLILESASTNQTSMYLCASSLVAGGPLYEQYFGPGTRLTVT.

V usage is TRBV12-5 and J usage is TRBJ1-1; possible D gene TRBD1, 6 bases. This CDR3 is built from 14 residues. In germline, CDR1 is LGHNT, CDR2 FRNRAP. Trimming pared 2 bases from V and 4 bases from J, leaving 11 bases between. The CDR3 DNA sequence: TGTGCTAGTGGTTTGCAACAGGGTATCACTGAAGCTTTCTTT. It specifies CASGLQQGITEAFF.

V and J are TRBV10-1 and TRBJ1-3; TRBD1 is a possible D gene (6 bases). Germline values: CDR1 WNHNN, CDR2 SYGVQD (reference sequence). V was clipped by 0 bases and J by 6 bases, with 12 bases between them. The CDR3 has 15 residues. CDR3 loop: CASSESGRGKNTIYF. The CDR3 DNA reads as TGCGCCAGCAGTGAGTCCGGCAGGGGTAAAAACACCATATATTTT.

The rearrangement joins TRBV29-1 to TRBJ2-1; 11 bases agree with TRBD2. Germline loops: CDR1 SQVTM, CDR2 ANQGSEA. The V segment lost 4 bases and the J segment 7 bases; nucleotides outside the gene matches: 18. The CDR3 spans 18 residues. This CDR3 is CSVVTSGGASDFPNEQFF. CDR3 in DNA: TGCAGCGTTGTCACTAGCGGGGGAGCTTCTGATTTTCCAAATGAGCAGTTCTTC.

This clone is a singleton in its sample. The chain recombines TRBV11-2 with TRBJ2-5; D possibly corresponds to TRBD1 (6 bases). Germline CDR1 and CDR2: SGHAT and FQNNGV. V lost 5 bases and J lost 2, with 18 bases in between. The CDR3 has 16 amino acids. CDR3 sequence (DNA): TGTGCCAGCAGCCGACTTAGGACAGAGAGACAAGAGACCCAGTACTTC. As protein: CASSRLRTERQETQYF.

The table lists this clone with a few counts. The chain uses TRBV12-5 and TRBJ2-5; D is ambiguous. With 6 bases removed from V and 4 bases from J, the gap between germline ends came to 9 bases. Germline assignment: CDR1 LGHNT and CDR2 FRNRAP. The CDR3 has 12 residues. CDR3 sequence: CASGPRPETQYF. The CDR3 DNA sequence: TGTGCTAGTGGCCCGCGGCCAGAGACCCAGTACTTC.

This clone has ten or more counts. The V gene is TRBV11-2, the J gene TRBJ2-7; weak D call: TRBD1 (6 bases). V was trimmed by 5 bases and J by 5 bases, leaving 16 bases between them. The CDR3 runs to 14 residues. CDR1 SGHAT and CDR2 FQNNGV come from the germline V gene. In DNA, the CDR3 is TGTGCCAGCAGCCCGGACAGTTGGTCCCACGAGCAGTACTTC. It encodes CASSPDSWSHEQYF.

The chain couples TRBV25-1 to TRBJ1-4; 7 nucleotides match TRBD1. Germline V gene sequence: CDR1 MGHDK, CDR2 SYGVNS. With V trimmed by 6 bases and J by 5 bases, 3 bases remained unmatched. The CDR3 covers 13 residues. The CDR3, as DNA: TGTGCCAGCAGGGACAGGAGGAATGAAAAACTGTTTTTT. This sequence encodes CASRDRRNEKLFF.

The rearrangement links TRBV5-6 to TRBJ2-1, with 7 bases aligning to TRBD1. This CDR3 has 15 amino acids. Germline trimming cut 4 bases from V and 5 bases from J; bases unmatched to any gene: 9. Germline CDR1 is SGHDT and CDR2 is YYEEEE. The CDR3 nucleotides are TGTGCCAGCAGCGGAAATTATGGACAGGACAATGAGCAGTTCTTC. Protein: CASSGNYGQDNEQFF. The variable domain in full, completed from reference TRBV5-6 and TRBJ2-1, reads DAGVTQSPTHLIKTRGQQVTLRCSPKSGHDTVSWYQQALGQGPQFIFQYYEEEERQRGNFPDRFSGHQFPNYSSELNVNALLLGDSALYLCASSGNYGQDNEQFFGPGTRLTVL.

CDR3 bases: TGTGCCAGCAGTGAACAAGGACAGGGGAAAGAGACCCAGTACTTC. It codes for CASSEQGQGKETQYF. The chain carries TRBV6-1 and TRBJ2-5, with 9 bases that match TRBD1. Trimming took 2 bases from V and 3 from J; bases not matched to a gene: 4. Germline loops: CDR1 MNHNS, CDR2 SASEGT. The CDR3 loop spans 15 amino acids.

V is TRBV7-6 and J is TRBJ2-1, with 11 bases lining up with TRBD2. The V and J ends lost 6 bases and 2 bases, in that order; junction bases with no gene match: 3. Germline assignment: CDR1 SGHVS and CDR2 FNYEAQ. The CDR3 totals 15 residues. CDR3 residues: CASSPLAGAYNEQFF. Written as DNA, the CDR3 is TGTGCCAGCAGTCCACTAGCGGGGGCCTACAATGAGCAGTTCTTC.

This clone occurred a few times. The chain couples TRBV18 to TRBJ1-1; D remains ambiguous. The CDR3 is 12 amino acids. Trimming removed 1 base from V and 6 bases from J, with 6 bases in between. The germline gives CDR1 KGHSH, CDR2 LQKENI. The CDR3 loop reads CASSPRAPEAFF. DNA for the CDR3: TGTGCCAGCTCACCACGGGCCCCTGAAGCTTTCTTT.